Sequencing of this T cell receptor (beta chain) was carried out in a study of long-term antiretroviral therapy in people with HIV. An immunoSEQ assay, version v3.0, was performed at survey level. Produced via immunoSEQ multiplex PCR; TCRdb's table is partial and in-frame only. The profile covers about 25,000 clones, with 93% appearing a single time and about 9% taken by the ten largest. CDR3 length equals 18 residues. Per germline, CDR1 LNHDA and CDR2 SQIVND (reference sequence). V lost 7 bases and J 0 bases, leaving 24 bases between the germline ends. Details on this clone: No antigen is known for it.

Study observations and caveats: In HIV, the repertoires covered a tighter span of CDR3 lengths than in controls. Diversity remained lower than transplant donor controls, even though it increased after ART.

Per donor, a minimum of one pre-ART and a minimum of two post-ART PBMC samples were available. Every HIV-positive participant received treatment in the United States. V and J are TRBV19 and TRBJ1-2; D perhaps matches TRBD1 (5 bases). This clonotype was obtained from a woman aged 40 to 50 with HIV. The material sequenced was unsorted PBMCs, taken 7.6 years after starting antiretroviral therapy. CDR3 sequence: CASTGGPTGPFANYGYTF. CDR3 coding DNA: TGTGCCAGTACTGGGGGTCCGACCGGACCTTTTGCTAACTATGGCTACACCTTC.